The source of this TCR beta chain is a study of T cells after posttransplantation cyclophosphamide. The V gene's germline CDR1 is GTSNPN and CDR2 SVGIG (reference sequence). The ends lost 5 bases at V and 7 bases at J; junction bases unmatched: 7. This CDR3 spans 13 amino acids. Concerning this clone itself: Its target is not known.

General study findings and limits: Blood and skin or GI T cell repertoires showed limited TRB overlap. Later blood repertoires were often dominated by clones from the donor CD8+ memory compartment.

TCRdb keeps only in-frame clones here, not all; method: immunoSEQ multiplex PCR. Found here are about 52,000 clones, roughly 94% of them singletons; the top ten hold roughly 3.1%. V is TRBV30 and J is TRBJ1-4; 7 bases are a match to TRBD1. This TCR was recovered from a woman under 40 in good health and a related stem cell transplant donor. Sequences were obtained from PBMCs. The CDR3 is CAWARQGSEKLFF. The CDR3 region has the DNA TGTGCCTGGGCGAGACAGGGAAGTGAAAAACTGTTTTTT.